This T cell receptor (beta chain) was sequenced during a study of blood T cell repertoires in COVID-19. Assay used: immunoSEQ multiplex PCR; TCRdb lists only in-frame clones, some missing. The profile shows about 350,000 clones, 85% to 90% of them singletons. CDR3 size: 15 residues. Germline V gene data show CDR1 as SNHLY and CDR2 as FYNNEI. The ends lost 7 bases at V and 6 bases at J; junction bases unmatched: 9. This chain uses TRBV2 with TRBJ2-1; 10 nucleotides line up with TRBD1. Sequencing used PBMCs or T cells enriched from blood (not recorded which). This clonotype was sampled from a woman under 40 who had been exposed to COVID-19. This CDR3 is CASKAAGTGVNEQFF. The CDR3 region has the DNA TGTGCCAGCAAAGCCGCGGGGACAGGGGTCAATGAGCAGTTCTTC.